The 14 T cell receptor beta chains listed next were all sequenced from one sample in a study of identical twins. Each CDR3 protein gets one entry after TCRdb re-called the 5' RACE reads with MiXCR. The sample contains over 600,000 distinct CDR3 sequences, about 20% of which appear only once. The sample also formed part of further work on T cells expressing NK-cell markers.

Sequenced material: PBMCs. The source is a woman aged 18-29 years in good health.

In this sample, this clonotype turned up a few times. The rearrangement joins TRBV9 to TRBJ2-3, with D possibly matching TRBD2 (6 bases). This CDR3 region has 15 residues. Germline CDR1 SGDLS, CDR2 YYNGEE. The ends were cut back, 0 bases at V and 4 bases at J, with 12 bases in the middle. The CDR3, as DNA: TGTGCCAGCAGCGTAGGGGCGGGACGGGCAGATACGCAGTATTTT. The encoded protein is CASSVGAGRADTQYF.

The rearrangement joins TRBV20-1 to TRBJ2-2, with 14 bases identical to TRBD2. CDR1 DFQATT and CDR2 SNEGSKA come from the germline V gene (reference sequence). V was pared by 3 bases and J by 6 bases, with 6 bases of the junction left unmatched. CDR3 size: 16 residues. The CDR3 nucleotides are TGCAGTGCTAGCGGGGGGGGACTAGCGGGAGCCGGGGAGCTGTTTTTT. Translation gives CSASGGGLAGAGELFF.

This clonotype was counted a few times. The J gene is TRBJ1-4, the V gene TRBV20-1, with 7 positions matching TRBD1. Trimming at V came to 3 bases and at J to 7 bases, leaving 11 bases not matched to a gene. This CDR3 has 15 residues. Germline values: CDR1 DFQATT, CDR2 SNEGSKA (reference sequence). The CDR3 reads CSARVQAGGAEKLFF. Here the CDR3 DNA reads TGCAGTGCTAGGGTTCAGGCAGGGGGGGCTGAAAAACTGTTTTTT.

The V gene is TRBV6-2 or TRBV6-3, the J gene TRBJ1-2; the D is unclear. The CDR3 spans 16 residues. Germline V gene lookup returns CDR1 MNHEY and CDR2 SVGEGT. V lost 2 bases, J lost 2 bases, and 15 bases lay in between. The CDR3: CASSYEVGRQNYGYTF. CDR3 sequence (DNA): TGTGCCAGCAGTTACGAAGTAGGGCGGCAGAACTATGGCTACACCTTC.

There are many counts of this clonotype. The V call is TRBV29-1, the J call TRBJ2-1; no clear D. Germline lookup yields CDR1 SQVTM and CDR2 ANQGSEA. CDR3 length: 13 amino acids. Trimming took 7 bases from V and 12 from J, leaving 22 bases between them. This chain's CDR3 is CSAGFISRGGQFF. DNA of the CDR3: TGCAGCGCCGGGTTCATCTCGCGAGGTGGGCAGTTCTTC.

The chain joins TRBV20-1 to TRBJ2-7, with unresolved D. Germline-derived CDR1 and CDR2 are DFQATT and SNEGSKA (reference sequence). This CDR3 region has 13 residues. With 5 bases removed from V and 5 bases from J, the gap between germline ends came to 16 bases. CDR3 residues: CSAVDSGTNEQYF. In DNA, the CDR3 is TGCAGTGCTGTGGATTCGGGTACTAACGAGCAGTACTTC.

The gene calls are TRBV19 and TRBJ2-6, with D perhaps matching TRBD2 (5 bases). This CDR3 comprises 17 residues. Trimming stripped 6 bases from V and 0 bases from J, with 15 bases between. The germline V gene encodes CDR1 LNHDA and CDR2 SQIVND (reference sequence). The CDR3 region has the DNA TGTGCCAGTAGCCGGGGTTCGCCCTACTCTGGGGCCAACGTCCTGACTTTC. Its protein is CASSRGSPYSGANVLTF.

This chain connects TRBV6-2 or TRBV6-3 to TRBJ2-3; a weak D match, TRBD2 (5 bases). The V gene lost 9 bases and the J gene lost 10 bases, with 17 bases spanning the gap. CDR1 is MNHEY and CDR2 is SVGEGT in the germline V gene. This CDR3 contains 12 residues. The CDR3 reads CASNDASPAQYF. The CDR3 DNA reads TGTGCCAGTAATGATGCTAGCCCTGCGCAGTATTTT.

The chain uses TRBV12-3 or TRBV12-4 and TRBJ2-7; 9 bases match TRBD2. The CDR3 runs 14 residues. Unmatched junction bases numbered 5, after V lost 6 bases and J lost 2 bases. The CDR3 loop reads CASSTSGGPYEQYF. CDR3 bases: TGTGCCAGCAGCACCAGCGGGGGGCCCTACGAGCAGTACTTC.

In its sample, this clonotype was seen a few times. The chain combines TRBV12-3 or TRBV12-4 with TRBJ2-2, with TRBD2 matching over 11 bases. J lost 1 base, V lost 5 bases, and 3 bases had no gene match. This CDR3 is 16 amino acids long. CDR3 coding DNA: TGTGCCAGCAGTCGCGGACTAGCGGGGAACACCGGGGAGCTGTTTTTT. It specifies CASSRGLAGNTGELFF.

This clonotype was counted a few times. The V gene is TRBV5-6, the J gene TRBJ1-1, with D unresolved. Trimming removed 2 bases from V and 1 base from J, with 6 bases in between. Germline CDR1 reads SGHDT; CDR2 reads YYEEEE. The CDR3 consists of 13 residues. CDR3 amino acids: CASSFYTNTEAFF. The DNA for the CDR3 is TGTGCCAGCAGCTTCTATACGAACACTGAAGCTTTCTTT.

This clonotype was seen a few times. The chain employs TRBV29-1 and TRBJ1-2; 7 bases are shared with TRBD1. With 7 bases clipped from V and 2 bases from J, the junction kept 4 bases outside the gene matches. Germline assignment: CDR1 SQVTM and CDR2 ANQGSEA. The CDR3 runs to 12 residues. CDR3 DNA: TGCAGCGGACAGGGCATGAACTATGGCTACACCTTC. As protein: CSGQGMNYGYTF. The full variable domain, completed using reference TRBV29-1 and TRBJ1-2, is SAVISQKPSRDICQRGTSLTIQCQVDSQVTMMFWYRQQPGQSLTLIATANQGSEATYESGFVIDKFPISRPNLTFSTLTVSNMSPEDSSIYLCSGQGMNYGYTFGSGTRLTVV.

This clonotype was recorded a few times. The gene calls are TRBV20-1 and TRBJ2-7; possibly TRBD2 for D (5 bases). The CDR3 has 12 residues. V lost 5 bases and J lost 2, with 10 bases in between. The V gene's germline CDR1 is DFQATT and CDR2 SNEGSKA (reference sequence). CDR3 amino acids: CSAWTRTYEQYF. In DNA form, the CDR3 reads TGCAGTGCTTGGACTCGAACCTACGAGCAGTACTTC.

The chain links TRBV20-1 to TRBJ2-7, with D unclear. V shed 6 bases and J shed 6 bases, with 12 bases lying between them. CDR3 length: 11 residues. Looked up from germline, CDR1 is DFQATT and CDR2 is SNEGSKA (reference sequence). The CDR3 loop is CSASIRSEQYF. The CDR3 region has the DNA TGCAGTGCCTCGATCCGGAGCGAGCAGTACTTC.